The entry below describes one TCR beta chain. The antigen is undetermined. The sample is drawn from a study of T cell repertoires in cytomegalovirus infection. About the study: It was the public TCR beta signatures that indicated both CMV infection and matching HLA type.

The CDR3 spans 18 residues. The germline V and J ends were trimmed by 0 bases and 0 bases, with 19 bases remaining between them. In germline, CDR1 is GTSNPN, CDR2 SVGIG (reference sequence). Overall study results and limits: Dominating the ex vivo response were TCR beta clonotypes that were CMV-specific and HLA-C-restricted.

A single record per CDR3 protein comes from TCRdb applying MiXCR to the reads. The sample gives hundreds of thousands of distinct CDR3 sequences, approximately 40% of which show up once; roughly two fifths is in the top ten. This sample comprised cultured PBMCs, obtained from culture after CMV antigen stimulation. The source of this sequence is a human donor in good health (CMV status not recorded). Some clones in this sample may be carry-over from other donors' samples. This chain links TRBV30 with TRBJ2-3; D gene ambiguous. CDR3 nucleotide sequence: TGTGCCTGGAGTGTAAGGTGGGGTAGGACGAGAAGCACAGATACGCAGTATTTT. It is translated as CAWSVRWGRTRSTDTQYF.